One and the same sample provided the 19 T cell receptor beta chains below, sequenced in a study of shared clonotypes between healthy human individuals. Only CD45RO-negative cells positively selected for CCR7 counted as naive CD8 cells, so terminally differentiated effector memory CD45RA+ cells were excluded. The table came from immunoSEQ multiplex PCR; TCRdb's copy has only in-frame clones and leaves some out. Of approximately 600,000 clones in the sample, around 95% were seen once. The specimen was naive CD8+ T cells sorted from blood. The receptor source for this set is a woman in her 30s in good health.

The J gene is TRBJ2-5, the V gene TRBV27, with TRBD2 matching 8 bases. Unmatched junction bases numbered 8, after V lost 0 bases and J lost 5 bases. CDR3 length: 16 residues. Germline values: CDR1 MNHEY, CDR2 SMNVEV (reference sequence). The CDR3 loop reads CASSLSGTRVLETQYF. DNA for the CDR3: TGTGCCAGCAGTTTATCCGGGACTAGGGTTCTTGAGACCCAGTACTTC.

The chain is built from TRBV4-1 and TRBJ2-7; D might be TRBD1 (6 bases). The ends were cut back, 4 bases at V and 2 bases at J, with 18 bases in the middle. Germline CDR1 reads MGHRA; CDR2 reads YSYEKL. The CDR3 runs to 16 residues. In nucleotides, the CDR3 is TGCGCCAGCAGCCTAACCTCAACAGGGTACCCCTACGAGCAGTACTTC. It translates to CASSLTSTGYPYEQYF.

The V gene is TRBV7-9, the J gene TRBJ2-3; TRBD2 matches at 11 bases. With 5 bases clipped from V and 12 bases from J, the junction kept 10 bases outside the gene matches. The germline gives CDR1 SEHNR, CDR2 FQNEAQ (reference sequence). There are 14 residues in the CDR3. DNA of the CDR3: TGTGCCAGCAGCGACTCCGGGACTAGCGGTATTCAGTATTTT. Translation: CASSDSGTSGIQYF.

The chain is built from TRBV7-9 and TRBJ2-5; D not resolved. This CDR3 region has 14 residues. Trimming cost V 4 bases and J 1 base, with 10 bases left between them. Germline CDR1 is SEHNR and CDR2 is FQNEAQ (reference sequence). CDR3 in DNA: TGTGCCAGCAGCTCCGGATTACTCCAAGAGACCCAGTACTTC. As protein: CASSSGLLQETQYF.

The CDR3 coding sequence is TGTGCCACCCGGGACAGGTTCTCCTACGAGCAGTACTTC. Its translation is CATRDRFSYEQYF. This chain uses TRBV7-9 with TRBJ2-7, with TRBD1 identical over 8 bases. V shed 10 bases and J 0 bases; nucleotides not matched to a gene: 5. Germline V lookup: CDR1 SEHNR, CDR2 FQNEAQ (reference sequence). The CDR3 has 13 residues.

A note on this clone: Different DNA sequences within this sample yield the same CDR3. CDR3 bases: TGTGCCAGTTCCGGGACAGGGGTCTCCTACGAGCAGTACTTC. Amino acids: CASSGTGVSYEQYF. V gene TRBV19 combines with J gene TRBJ2-7, with 10 positions matching TRBD1. The CDR3 extends over 14 amino acids. CDR1 is LNHDA and CDR2 is SQIVND in the germline V gene (reference sequence). Trimming took 8 bases from V and 0 from J; bases not matched to a gene: 4.

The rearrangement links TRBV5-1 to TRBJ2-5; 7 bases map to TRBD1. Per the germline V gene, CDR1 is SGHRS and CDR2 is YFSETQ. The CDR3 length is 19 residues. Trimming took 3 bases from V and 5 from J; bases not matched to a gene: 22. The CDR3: CASSWTQRTTGSDGETQYF. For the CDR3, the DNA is TGCGCCAGCAGCTGGACCCAACGGACGACAGGGTCCGATGGTGAGACCCAGTACTTC.

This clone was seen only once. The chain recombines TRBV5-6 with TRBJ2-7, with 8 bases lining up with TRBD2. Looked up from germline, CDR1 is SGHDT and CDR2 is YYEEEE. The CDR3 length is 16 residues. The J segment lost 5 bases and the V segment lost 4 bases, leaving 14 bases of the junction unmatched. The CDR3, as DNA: TGTGCCAGCAGCCCCCGGTGGCGGGAGGCTTGGGACGAGCAGTACTTC. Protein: CASSPRWREAWDEQYF. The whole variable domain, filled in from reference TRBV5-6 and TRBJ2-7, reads DAGVTQSPTHLIKTRGQQVTLRCSPKSGHDTVSWYQQALGQGPQFIFQYYEEEERQRGNFPDRFSGHQFPNYSSELNVNALLLGDSALYLCASSPRWREAWDEQYFGPGTRLTVT.

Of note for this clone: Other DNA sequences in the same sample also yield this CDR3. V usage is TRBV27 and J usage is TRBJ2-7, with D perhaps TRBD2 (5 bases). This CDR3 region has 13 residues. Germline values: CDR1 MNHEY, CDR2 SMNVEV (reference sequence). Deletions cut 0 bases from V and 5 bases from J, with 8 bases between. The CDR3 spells CASSLSSGNEQYF. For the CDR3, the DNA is TGTGCCAGCAGTTTATCGTCGGGGAACGAGCAGTACTTC.

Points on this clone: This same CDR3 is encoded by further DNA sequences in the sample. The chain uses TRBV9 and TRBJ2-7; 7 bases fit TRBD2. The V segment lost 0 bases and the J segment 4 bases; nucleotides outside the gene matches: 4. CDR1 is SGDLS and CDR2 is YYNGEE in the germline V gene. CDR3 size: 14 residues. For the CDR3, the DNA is TGTGCCAGCAGCGTAGCTGGGGGGGGGTACGAGCAGTACTTC. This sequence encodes CASSVAGGGYEQYF. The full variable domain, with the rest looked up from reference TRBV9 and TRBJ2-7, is DSGVTQTPKHLITATGQRVTLRCSPRSGDLSVYWYQQSLDQGLQFLIQYYNGEERAKGNILERFSAQQFPDLHSELNLSSLELGDSALYFCASSVAGGGYEQYFGPGTRLTVT.

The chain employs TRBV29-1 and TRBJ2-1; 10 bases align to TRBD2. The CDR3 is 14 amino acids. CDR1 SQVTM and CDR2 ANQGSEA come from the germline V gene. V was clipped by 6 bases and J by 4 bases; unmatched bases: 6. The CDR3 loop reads CSVEGLAFYNEQFF. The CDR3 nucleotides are TGCAGCGTCGAGGGACTAGCGTTTTACAATGAGCAGTTCTTC.

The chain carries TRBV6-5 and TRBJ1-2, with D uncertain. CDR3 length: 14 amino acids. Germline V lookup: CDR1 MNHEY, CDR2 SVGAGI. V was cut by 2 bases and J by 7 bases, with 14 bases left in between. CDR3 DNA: TGTGCCAGCAGTTACCGGCACAGAGGTCCTGGCTACACCTTC. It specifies CASSYRHRGPGYTF.

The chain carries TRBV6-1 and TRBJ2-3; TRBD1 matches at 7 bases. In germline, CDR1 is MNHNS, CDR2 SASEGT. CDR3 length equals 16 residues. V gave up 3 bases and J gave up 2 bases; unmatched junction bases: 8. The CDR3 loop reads CASSDFTGADTDTQYF. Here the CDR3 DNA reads TGTGCCAGCAGTGACTTTACAGGGGCCGACACAGATACGCAGTATTTT.

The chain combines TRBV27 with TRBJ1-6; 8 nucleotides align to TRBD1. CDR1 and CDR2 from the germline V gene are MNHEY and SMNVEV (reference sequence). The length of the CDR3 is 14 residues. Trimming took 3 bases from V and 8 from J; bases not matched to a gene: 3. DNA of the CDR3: TGTGCCAGCAGTTTCACAGGGGGAGATTCACCCCTCCACTTT. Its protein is CASSFTGGDSPLHF.

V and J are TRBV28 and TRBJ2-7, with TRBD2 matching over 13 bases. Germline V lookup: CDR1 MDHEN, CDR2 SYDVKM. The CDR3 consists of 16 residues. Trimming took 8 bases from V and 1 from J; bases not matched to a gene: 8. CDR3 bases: TGTGCCAGCCTATCCGGACTAGCGGGAGTTTCCTACGAGCAGTACTTC. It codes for CASLSGLAGVSYEQYF.

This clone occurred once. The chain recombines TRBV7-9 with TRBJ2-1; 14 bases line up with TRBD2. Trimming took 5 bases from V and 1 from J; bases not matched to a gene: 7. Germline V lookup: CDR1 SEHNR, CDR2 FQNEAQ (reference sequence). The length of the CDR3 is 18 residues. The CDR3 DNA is TGTGCCAGCAGCCCCGGGACTAGCGGGAGAGGGTCCTACAATGAGCAGTTCTTC. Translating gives CASSPGTSGRGSYNEQFF.

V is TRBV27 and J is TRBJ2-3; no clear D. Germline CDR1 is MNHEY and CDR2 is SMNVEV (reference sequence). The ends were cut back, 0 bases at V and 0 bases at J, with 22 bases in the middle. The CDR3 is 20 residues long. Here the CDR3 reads CASSLSLTPRQIPSTDTQYF. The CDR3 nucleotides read TGTGCCAGCAGTTTATCTCTAACCCCCCGGCAGATACCTAGCACAGATACGCAGTATTTT.

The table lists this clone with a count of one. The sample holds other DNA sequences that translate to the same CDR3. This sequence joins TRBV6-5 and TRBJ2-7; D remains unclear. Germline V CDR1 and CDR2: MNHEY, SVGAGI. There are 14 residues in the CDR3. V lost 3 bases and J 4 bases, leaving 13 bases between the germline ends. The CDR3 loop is CASSYRGPLYEQYF. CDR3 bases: TGTGCCAGCAGTTATCGCGGTCCTCTGTACGAGCAGTACTTC.

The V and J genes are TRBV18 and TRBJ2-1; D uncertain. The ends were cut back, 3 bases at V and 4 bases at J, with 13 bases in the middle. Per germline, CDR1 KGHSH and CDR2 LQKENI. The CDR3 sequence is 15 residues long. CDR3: CASSPIATQYNEQFF. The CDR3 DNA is TGTGCCAGCTCACCGATCGCCACCCAGTACAATGAGCAGTTCTTC.